This record concerns one T cell receptor beta chain sequence. The data were taken from a study of blood T cell repertoires in COVID-19. In the original workflow: By means of reference gene primer amplification, nucleated cell counts were estimated. The table came from immunoSEQ multiplex PCR; TCRdb's copy has only in-frame clones and leaves some out. D and trimming come from the DNA, and the V and J calls and clone size come from that table. The sample records hundreds of thousands of clones, more than 80% being singletons. The clonotype originates from a woman in her 30s with active or convalescent COVID-19. Sequences were obtained from peripheral blood.

The CDR3 here is CASSLQGASTEAFF. The CDR3 DNA is TGTGCCAGCAGCTTACAGGGGGCGAGCACTGAAGCTTTCTTT. The chain links TRBV7-9 to TRBJ1-1, with 8 positions matching TRBD1. The ends lost 2 bases at V and 4 bases at J; junction bases unmatched: 3. This CDR3 spans 14 amino acids. Germline V CDR1 and CDR2: SEHNR, FQNEAQ (reference sequence). The whole variable domain, remainder taken from reference TRBV7-9 and TRBJ1-1, is DTGVSQNPRHKITKRGQNVTFRCDPISEHNRLYWYRQTLGQGPEFLTYFQNEAQLEKSRLLSDRFSAERPKGSFSTLEIQRTEQGDSAMYLCASSLQGASTEAFFGQGTRLTVV.